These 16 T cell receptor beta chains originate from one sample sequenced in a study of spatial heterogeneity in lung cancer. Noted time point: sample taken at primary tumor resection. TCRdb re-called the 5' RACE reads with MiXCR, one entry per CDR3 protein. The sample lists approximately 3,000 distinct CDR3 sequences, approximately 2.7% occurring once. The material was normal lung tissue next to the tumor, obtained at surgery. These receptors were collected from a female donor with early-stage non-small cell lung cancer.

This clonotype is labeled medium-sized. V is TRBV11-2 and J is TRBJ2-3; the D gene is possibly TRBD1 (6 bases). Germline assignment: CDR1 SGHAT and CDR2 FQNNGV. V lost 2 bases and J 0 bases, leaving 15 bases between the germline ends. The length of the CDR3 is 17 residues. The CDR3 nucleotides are TGTGCCAGCAGCTTACGGGACAACCCCTTTAGCACAGATACGCAGTATTTT. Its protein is CASSLRDNPFSTDTQYF.

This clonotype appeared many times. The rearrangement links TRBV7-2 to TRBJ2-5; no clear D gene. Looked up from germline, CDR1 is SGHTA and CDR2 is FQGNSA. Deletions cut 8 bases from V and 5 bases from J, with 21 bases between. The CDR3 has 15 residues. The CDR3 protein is CASSADPGSLETQYF. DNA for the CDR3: TGTGCCAGCTCCGCAGACCCCGGTTCTCTGGAGACCCAGTACTTC.

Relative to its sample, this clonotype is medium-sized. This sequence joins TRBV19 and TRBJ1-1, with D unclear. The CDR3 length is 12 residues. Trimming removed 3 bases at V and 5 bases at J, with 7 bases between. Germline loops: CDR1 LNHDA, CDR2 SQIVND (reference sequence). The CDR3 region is CASSIGETEAFF. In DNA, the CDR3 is TGTGCCAGTAGTATTGGAGAGACTGAAGCTTTCTTT.

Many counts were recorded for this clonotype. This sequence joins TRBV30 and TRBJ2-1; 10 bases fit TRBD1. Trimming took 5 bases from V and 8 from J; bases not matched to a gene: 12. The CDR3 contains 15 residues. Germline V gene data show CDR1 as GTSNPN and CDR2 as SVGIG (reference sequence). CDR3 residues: CAWGGGTGVVDEQFF. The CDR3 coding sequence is TGTGCCTGGGGGGGAGGGACAGGGGTGGTAGATGAGCAGTTCTTC.

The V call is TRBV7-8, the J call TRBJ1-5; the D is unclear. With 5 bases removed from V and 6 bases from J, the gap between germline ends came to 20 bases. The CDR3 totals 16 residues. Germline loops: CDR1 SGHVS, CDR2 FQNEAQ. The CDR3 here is CASSTHADFGGQPQHF. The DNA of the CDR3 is TGTGCCAGCAGCACACACGCTGACTTTGGCGGTCAGCCCCAGCATTTT.

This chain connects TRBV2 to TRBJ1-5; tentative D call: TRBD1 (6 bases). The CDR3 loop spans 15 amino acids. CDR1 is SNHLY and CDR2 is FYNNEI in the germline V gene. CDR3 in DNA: TGTGAAAGCGGGGTCACTCAGGACAGAACTCAGCCCCAGCATTTT. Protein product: CESGVTQDRTQPQHF.

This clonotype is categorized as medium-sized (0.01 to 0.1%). CDR3 in DNA: TGTGCCAGCAGCCTAAACAGGGGGCCTGGAAACACCATATATTTT. It yields the protein CASSLNRGPGNTIYF. The V and J genes are TRBV11-2 and TRBJ1-3, with TRBD1 matching over 9 bases. This CDR3 has 15 residues. Per the germline V gene, CDR1 is SGHAT and CDR2 is FQNNGV. V was clipped by 5 bases and J by 2 bases; unmatched bases: 4.

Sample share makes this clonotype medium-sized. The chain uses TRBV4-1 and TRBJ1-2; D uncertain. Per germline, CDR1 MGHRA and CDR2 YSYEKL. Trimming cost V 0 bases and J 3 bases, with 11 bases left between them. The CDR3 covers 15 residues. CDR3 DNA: TGCGCCAGCAGCCAAGATCCGAGTAGGGACTATGGCTACACCTTC. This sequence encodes CASSQDPSRDYGYTF.

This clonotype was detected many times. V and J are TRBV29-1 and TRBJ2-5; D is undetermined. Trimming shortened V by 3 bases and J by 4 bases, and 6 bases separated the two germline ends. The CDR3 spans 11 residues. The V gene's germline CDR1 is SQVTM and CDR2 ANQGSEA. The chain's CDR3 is CSVDFVETQYF. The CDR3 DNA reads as TGCAGCGTTGATTTCGTAGAGACCCAGTACTTC.

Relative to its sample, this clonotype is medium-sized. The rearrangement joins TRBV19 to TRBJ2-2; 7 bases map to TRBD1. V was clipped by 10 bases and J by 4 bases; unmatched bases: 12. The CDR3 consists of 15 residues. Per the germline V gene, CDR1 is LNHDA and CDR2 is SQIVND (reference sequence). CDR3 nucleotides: TGTGCCACCCTCAGGGGGACAGTGGGCACCGGGGAGCTGTTTTTT. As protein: CATLRGTVGTGELFF.

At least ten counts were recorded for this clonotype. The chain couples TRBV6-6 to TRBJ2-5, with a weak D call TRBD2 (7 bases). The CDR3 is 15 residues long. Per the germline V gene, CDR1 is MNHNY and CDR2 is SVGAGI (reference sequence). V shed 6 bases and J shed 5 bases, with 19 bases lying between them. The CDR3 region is CASRPRRGGDETQYF. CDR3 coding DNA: TGTGCCAGCAGACCTCGTAGGGGGGGGGATGAGACCCAGTACTTC.

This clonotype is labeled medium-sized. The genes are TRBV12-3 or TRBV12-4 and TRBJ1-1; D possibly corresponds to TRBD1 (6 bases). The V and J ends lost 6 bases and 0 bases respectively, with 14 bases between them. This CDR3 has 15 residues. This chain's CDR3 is CASSPTGQLNTEAFF. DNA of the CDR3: TGTGCCAGCAGCCCAACTGGACAGCTGAACACTGAAGCTTTCTTT.

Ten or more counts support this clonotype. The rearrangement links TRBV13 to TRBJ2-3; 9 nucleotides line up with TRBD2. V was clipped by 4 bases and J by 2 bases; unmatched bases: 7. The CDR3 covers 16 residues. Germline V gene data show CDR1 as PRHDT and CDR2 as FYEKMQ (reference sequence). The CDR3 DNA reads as TGTGCCAGCAGCTCCGCGGGGGGGGGCCCCACAGATACGCAGTATTTT. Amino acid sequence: CASSSAGGGPTDTQYF.

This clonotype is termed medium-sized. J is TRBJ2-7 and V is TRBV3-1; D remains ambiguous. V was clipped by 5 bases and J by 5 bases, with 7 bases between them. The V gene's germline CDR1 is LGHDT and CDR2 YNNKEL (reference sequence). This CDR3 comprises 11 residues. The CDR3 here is CASSVDNEQYF. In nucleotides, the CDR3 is TGTGCCAGCAGCGTAGACAACGAGCAGTACTTC.

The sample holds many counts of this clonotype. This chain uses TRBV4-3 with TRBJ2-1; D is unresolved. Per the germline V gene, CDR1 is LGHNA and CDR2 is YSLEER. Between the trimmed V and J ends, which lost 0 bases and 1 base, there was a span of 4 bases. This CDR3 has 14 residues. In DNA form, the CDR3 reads TGCGCCAGCAGCCAAGATTATTCCTACAATGAGCAGTTCTTC. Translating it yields CASSQDYSYNEQFF.

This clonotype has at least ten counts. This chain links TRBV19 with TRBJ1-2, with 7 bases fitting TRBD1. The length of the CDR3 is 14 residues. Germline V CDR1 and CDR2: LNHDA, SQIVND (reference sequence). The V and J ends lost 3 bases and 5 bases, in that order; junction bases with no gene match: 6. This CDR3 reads CASSIPGQLYGYTF. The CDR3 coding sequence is TGTGCCAGTAGTATTCCGGGACAGTTGTATGGCTACACCTTC. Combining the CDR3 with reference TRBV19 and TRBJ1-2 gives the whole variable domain DGGITQSPKYLFRKEGQNVTLSCEQNLNHDAMYWYRQDPGQGLRLIYYSQIVNDFQKGDIAEGYSVSREKKESFPLTVTSAQKNPTAFYLCASSIPGQLYGYTFGSGTRLTVV.